This TCR beta chain was retrieved from a study of cytomegalovirus exposure and HLA in healthy donors. Looked up from germline, CDR1 is LNHDA and CDR2 is SQIVND (reference sequence). Trimming took 10 bases from V and 2 from J, leaving 15 bases between them. The CDR3 sequence is 13 residues long. Vbeta (60) and Jbeta (13) primers were used in the PCR. The method was immunoSEQ multiplex PCR; TCRdb's version includes in-frame clones alone and lacks a portion of them. The sample has 84,000 or so clones, around 77% seen once. Sequenced input: PBMCs. This receptor was identified in a man aged 45-60 years in good health and CMV-seronegative. This chain uses TRBV19 with TRBJ2-7, with a tentative D call TRBD1 (6 bases). The CDR3 DNA is TGTGCCACACGGAAGGGGGTAACCTACGAGCAGTACTTC. This encodes CATRKGVTYEQYF.